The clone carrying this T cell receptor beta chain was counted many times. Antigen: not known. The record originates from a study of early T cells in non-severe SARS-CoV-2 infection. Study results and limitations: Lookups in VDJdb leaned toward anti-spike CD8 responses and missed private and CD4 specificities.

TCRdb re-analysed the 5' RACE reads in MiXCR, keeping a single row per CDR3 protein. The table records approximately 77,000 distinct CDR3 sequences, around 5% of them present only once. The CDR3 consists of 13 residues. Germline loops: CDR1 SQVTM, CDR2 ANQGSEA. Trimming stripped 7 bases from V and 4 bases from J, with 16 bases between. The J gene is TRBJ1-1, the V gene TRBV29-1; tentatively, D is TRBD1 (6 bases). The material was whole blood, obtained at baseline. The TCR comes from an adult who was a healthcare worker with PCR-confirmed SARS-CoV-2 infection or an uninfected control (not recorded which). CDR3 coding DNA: TGCAGCGCCCTGGACAGTTCCCTCACTGAAGCTTTCTTT. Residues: CSALDSSLTEAFF.